Presented here are 14 T cell receptor beta chains from one specimen sequenced in a study of regulatory T cells in long-lasting Graves disease. Construction of the TCR beta libraries employed iRepertoire HTBI primers in conjunction with Arm-PCR of CDR3 regions. Each CDR3 protein is one row after TCRdb ran MiXCR on the multiplex PCR reads. There are 400,000 to 650,000 distinct CDR3 sequences in the sample; about 16% occur only once, and approximately 25% lies in the top ten. The time point denotes: newly diagnosed GD, antithyroid drugs for less than 3 months. The TCR library used RNA extracted from PBMCs. This same sample was also part of a study on T cells in Graves' hyperthyroidism and ophthalmopathy.

The sample in question was peripheral blood mononuclear cells (PBMCs), obtained at new diagnosis, from a patient treated with antithyroid drugs. Receptor source: a woman aged 40 to 65 with Graves disease.

This clonotype came up a few times. This may stem from a read error, because a much larger clone lies one nucleotide away. The V gene is TRBV20-1, the J gene TRBJ2-7, with TRBD2 matching 9 bases. Germline CDR1 DFQATT, CDR2 SNEGSKA (reference sequence). Trimming removed 2 bases from V and 6 bases from J; junction bases left unmatched: 8. The CDR3 totals 14 residues. The CDR3: CSARTRGGGLEQYF. CDR3 nucleotides: TGCAGTGCTAGAACGCGGGGGGGAGGGCTCGAGCAGTACTTC.

The chain couples TRBV28 to TRBJ2-2, with D uncertain. Germline-derived CDR1 and CDR2 are MDHEN and SYDVKM. This CDR3 contains 15 residues. Trimming left V 8 bases short and J 0 bases short, with 13 bases between. CDR3 nucleotide sequence: TGTGCCAGCGGTCCCACCGGGTCGAACACCGGGGAGCTGTTTTTT. This translates into CASGPTGSNTGELFF.

This clonotype occurred many times. The chain links TRBV28 to TRBJ2-3; 14 bases line up with TRBD2. The CDR3 loop spans 17 amino acids. Germline V gene sequence: CDR1 MDHEN, CDR2 SYDVKM. With V trimmed by 6 bases and J by 2 bases, 7 bases remained unmatched. CDR3 sequence (DNA): TGTGCCAGCAGGGGGACTAGCGGGGGAGAATCCACAGATACGCAGTATTTT. It specifies CASRGTSGGESTDTQYF.

The sample holds many counts of this clonotype. The V gene is TRBV6-5, the J gene TRBJ1-1; D call uncertain. The CDR3 spans 14 residues. Germline-derived CDR1 and CDR2 are MNHEY and SVGAGI. V was trimmed by 0 bases and J by 1 base, leaving 6 bases between them. The CDR3 coding sequence is TGTGCCAGCAGTTACTCGAATCAGAACACTGAAGCTTTCTTT. Translating gives CASSYSNQNTEAFF.

The chain joins TRBV12-3 or TRBV12-4 to TRBJ2-1; D not resolved. Between the trimmed V and J ends, which lost 3 bases and 0 bases, there was a span of 15 bases. This CDR3 region has 17 residues. The CDR3 DNA is TGTGCCAGCAGTTTCGGTGGTATCTTCAGCTCCTACAATGAGCAGTTCTTC. Its protein product is CASSFGGIFSSYNEQFF.

This clonotype turned up a few times. J is TRBJ1-1 and V is TRBV5-5; D remains ambiguous. The CDR3 sequence is 14 residues long. Germline loops: CDR1 SGHKS, CDR2 YYEKEE (reference sequence). V was shortened by 0 bases and J by 1 base, with 7 bases between the two germline ends. In DNA, the CDR3 is TGTGCCAGCAGCTTGGATGCAGAGAACACTGAAGCTTTCTTT. Amino acid sequence: CASSLDAENTEAFF.

This clonotype was seen at least ten times. The rearrangement joins TRBV7-2 to TRBJ1-1, with 10 positions matching TRBD1. Losses at the gene ends were 0 bases for V and 1 base for J; bases not matched to a gene: 8. The length of the CDR3 is 18 residues. CDR1 and CDR2 (germline): SGHTA, FQGNSA. DNA for the CDR3: TGTGCCAGCAGCTTAGCCCCCGGGACAGGGGCTGCGAACACTGAAGCTTTCTTT. Translating it yields CASSLAPGTGAANTEAFF.

V is TRBV5-1 and J is TRBJ2-3, with D perhaps being TRBD1 or TRBD2 (5 bases each). V was trimmed by 0 bases and J by 6 bases, leaving 11 bases between them. The CDR3 loop spans 14 amino acids. The germline V gene encodes CDR1 SGHRS and CDR2 YFSETQ. The CDR3 reads CASSLGGPLDTQYF. The CDR3 DNA is TGCGCCAGCAGCTTGGGGGGACCCCTGGATACGCAGTATTTT.

This clonotype was recorded at least ten times. This sequence joins TRBV6-9 and TRBJ2-1; weak D call: TRBD1 (5 bases). The V and J ends lost 3 bases and 0 bases respectively, with 12 bases between them. CDR1 MNHGY and CDR2 SVAAGI come from the germline V gene. The CDR3 contains 16 residues. The CDR3 spells CASSYDQGPSYNEQFF. CDR3 nucleotide sequence: TGTGCCAGCAGTTACGATCAGGGCCCCTCCTACAATGAGCAGTTCTTC.

This clonotype occurred many times. The chain has TRBV11-2 and TRBJ2-7; D may be TRBD1 (6 bases). Looked up from germline, CDR1 is SGHAT and CDR2 is FQNNGV. The CDR3 is 17 residues long. V lost 0 bases, J lost 0 bases, and 15 bases lay in between. The CDR3 region is CASSLEPRQAASYEQYF. CDR3 in DNA: TGTGCCAGCAGCTTAGAACCGCGACAGGCGGCCTCCTACGAGCAGTACTTC.

This clonotype was seen at least ten times. This chain joins TRBV5-1 and TRBJ2-3, with unresolved D. Germline V gene lookup returns CDR1 SGHRS and CDR2 YFSETQ. The ends were cut back, 0 bases at V and 3 bases at J, with 11 bases in the middle. CDR3 length: 15 amino acids. The CDR3 DNA reads as TGCGCCAGCAGCTTGGTTCCCCAACCGACAGATACGCAGTATTTT. It specifies CASSLVPQPTDTQYF.

The table lists this clonotype with many counts. The rearrangement links TRBV6-1 to TRBJ2-1; 11 nucleotides agree with TRBD2. Trimming cost V 5 bases and J 6 bases; bases outside gene matches: 6. Germline CDR1 MNHNS, CDR2 SASEGT. CDR3 size: 15 residues. CDR3 DNA: TGTGCCAGCAGTCTACTAGCGGGGGACTTCAATGAGCAGTTCTTC. This codes for CASSLLAGDFNEQFF.

The table lists this clonotype with a few counts. The chain carries TRBV27 and TRBJ2-7; D might be TRBD2 (6 bases). Germline lookup yields CDR1 MNHEY and CDR2 SMNVEV (reference sequence). Trimming pared 4 bases from V and 6 bases from J, leaving 16 bases between. The length of the CDR3 is 14 residues. CDR3 DNA sequence: TGTGCCAGCAGTTCCGTTACTGACGGGGGCGAGCAGTACTTC. This encodes CASSSVTDGGEQYF.

The gene calls are TRBV11-2 and TRBJ2-1; TRBD1 matches at 7 bases. Germline loops: CDR1 SGHAT, CDR2 FQNNGV. The CDR3 has 13 amino acids. V lost 2 bases to trimming and J lost 8 bases; unmatched junction nucleotides: 3. The CDR3 protein is CASSLRQGDEQFF. The CDR3 coding sequence is TGTGCCAGCAGCTTAAGACAGGGAGATGAGCAGTTCTTC.